This TCR beta chain is from a study of T cell repertoires in cytomegalovirus infection. In its sample, this clonotype was seen a few times. What it binds is not known. TCRdb redid the calling of the reads with MiXCR, one entry per CDR3 protein. The sample contains a few hundred thousand distinct CDR3 sequences, about 20% of which appear only once. CDR1 is MGHRA, CDR2 YSYEKL, per germline. With V trimmed by 5 bases and J by 4 bases, 6 bases remained unmatched. This CDR3 region has 15 residues. The J gene is TRBJ2-3, the V gene TRBV4-1; 10 nucleotides agree with TRBD1. Specimen: cultured PBMCs, collected from culture after CMV antigen stimulation. The origin of this receptor is a human donor in good health (CMV status not recorded). Some clones in this sample may be carry-over from other donors' samples. For the CDR3, the DNA is TGCGCCAGCAGCGATGGACAGGGGGGGGCAGATACGCAGTATTTT. Translating gives CASSDGQGGADTQYF.